The 7 T cell receptor beta chains given below trace back to one sample, sequenced in a study of shared T cell receptors in the human thymus. The protocol was immunoSEQ multiplex PCR, while the TCRdb copy is restricted to in-frame clones and leaves out a portion. The sample carries hundreds of thousands of clones, approximately 83% recorded once. These same data were also listed under a study on human thymus T cells.

The sequenced sample was thymocytes. All receptors come from a girl under two years old with a congenital heart defect.

The V call is TRBV25-1, the J call TRBJ1-1, with a tentative D call TRBD1 (6 bases). Germline values: CDR1 MGHDK, CDR2 SYGVNS. V dropped 7 bases and J dropped 4 bases, with 10 bases sitting between them. This CDR3 region has 12 residues. CDR3 nucleotide sequence: TGTGCCAGCAAGGAAGGGGGCACTGAAGCTTTCTTT. Translation: CASKEGGTEAFF.

This chain uses TRBV9 with TRBJ1-3; 7 bases agree with TRBD1. The CDR3 covers 16 residues. V was clipped by 4 bases and J by 0 bases; unmatched bases: 7. Per the germline V gene, CDR1 is SGDLS and CDR2 is YYNGEE. CDR3 bases: TGTGCCAGCAGCCCAGGACAGGCCTGCTCTGGAAACACCATATATTTT. It translates to CASSPGQACSGNTIYF.

The chain recombines TRBV5-5 with TRBJ1-2, with a possible D match to TRBD1 (6 bases). Trimming cost V 1 base and J 1 base, with 11 bases left between them. This CDR3 has 15 residues. Per germline, CDR1 SGHKS and CDR2 YYEKEE (reference sequence). The CDR3 sequence: CASSLLGDINYGYTF. Written as DNA, the CDR3 is TGTGCCAGCAGCTTGCTTGGGGACATTAACTATGGCTACACCTTC. The full variable domain, completed using reference TRBV5-5 and TRBJ1-2, is DAGVTQSPTHLIKTRGQQVTLRCSPISGHKSVSWYQQVLGQGPQFIFQYYEKEERGRGNFPDRFSARQFPNYSSELNVNALLLGDSALYLCASSLLGDINYGYTFGSGTRLTVV.

The chain links TRBV5-1 to TRBJ1-2; D is unclear. CDR3 length equals 13 residues. The germline gives CDR1 SGHRS, CDR2 YFSETQ. V dropped 0 bases and J dropped 3 bases, with 6 bases sitting between them. The CDR3 reads CASSLDRYYGYTF. For the CDR3, the DNA is TGCGCCAGCAGCTTGGACAGATACTATGGCTACACCTTC. Complete variable domain (other parts from reference TRBV5-1 and TRBJ1-2): KAGVTQTPRYLIKTRGQQVTLSCSPISGHRSVSWYQQTPGQGLQFLFEYFSETQRNKGNFPGRFSGRQFSNSRSEMNVSTLELGDSALYLCASSLDRYYGYTFGSGTRLTVV.

The chain combines TRBV4-3 with TRBJ1-1, with 9 positions matching TRBD1. V lost 0 bases to trimming and J lost 11 bases; unmatched junction nucleotides: 13. CDR3 size: 16 residues. The V gene's germline CDR1 is LGHNA and CDR2 YSLEER. CDR3 DNA: TGCGCCAGCAGCCAAGACATGGGCTTGACAGGGGGGAAGGCTTTCTTT. Amino acid sequence: CASSQDMGLTGGKAFF.

This clone came up a few times. The chain links TRBV6-1 to TRBJ2-5; 10 nucleotides match TRBD2. CDR3 length: 15 amino acids. J lost 2 bases, V lost 6 bases, and 6 bases had no gene match. Germline-derived CDR1 and CDR2 are MNHNS and SASEGT. The CDR3 is CASRTGLAVQETQYF. CDR3 nucleotide sequence: TGTGCCAGCAGGACTGGACTAGCGGTGCAAGAGACCCAGTACTTC.

The chain employs TRBV6-4 and TRBJ2-2, with D perhaps matching TRBD1 (5 bases). V was clipped by 0 bases and J by 5 bases, with 10 bases between them. The length of the CDR3 is 15 residues. CDR1 and CDR2 from the germline V gene are MRHNA and SNTAGT. The CDR3 region has the DNA TGTGCCAGCAGTGACTCGGCAGGGCAAACCGGGGAGCTGTTTTTT. This codes for CASSDSAGQTGELFF.